This T cell receptor (beta chain) appears in the sequencing data of a study of T cells in Graves' hyperthyroidism and ophthalmopathy. RNA transcripts provided the source from which TCR beta CDR3 regions were amplified. The study used the HTBI primer set for a first-round RT-PCR of the TCR CDR3. In TCRdb, the multiplex PCR reads were re-called with MiXCR into one record per CDR3 protein. This sample yields some 490,000 distinct CDR3 sequences, of which 22% are seen a single time; approximately 49% belongs to the top ten. Notes on this clonotype: The antigen is unknown.

Trimming stripped 0 bases from V and 0 bases from J, with 12 bases between. Germline V gene sequence: CDR1 KGHDR, CDR2 SFDVKD. The CDR3 totals 17 residues. General study findings and limits: Model output signaled ophthalmopathy a median 6.5 months ahead of onset. Within blood appeared most thyroid clonotypes that had expanded above 0.001. Patients with ophthalmopathy were separated from those with stable hyperthyroidism by a 13 V-J model.

Every diagnosis used clinical symptoms, serum thyroxine and TRAb, thyroid ultrasound and orbital computed tomography. The chain employs TRBV24-1 and TRBJ2-3, with D perhaps matching TRBD2 (5 bases). This TCR was sampled from a woman in her seventies with Graves' ophthalmopathy. Sequencing was performed on blood. CDR3 nucleotide sequence: TGTGCCACCAGTGATTTGGCCGGGAAGGACAGCACAGATACGCAGTATTTT. It translates to CATSDLAGKDSTDTQYF.